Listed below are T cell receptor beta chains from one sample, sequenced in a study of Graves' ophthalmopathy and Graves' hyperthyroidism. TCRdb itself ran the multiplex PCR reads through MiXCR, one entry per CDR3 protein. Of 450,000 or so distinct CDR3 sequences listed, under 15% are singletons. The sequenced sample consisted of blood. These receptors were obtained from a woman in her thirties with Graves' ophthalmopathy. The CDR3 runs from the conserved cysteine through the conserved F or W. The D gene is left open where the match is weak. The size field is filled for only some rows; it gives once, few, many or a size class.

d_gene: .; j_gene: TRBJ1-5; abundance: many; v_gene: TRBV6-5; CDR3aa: CASFIEAGVNQPQHF; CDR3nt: TGTGCCAGTTTCATCGAGGCAGGGGTAAATCAGCCCCAGCATTTT
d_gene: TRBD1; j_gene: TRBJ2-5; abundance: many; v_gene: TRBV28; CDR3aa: CASREGQEETQYF; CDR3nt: TGTGCCAGCAGGGAGGGACAGGAAGAGACCCAGTACTTC
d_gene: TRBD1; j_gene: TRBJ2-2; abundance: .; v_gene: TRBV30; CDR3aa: CAFTRPGQGFDGELFF; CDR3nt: TGTGCCTTCACGCGCCCGGGACAGGGGTTTGACGGGGAGCTGTTTTTT
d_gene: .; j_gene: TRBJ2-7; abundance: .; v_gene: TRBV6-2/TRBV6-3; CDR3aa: CASSYEWTSLSYEQYF; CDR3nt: TGTGCCAGCAGTTACGAGTGGACATCGCTCTCCTACGAGCAGTACTTC
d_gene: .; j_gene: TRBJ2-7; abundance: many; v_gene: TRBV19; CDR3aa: CASSKSRNSYEQYF; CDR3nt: TGTGCCAGTAGCAAATCCCGAAACTCCTACGAGCAGTACTTC
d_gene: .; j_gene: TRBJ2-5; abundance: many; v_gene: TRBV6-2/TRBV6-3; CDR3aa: CASSYGLGGLQETQYF; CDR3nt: TGTGCCAGCAGTTACGGTTTGGGCGGACTCCAAGAGACCCAGTACTTC
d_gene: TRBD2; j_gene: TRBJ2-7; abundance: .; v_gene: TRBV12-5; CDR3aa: CASGQLAAADDEQYF; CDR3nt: TGTGCTAGTGGCCAACTAGCGGCGGCCGACGACGAGCAGTACTTC
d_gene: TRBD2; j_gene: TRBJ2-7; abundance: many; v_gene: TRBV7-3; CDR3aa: CASSWTSGGSYEQYF; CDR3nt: TGTGCCAGCAGCTGGACTAGCGGGGGCTCCTACGAGCAGTACTTC
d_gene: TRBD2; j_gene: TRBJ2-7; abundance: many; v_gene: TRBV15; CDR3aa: CATSRGREGGSYEQYF; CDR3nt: TGTGCCACCAGCAGAGGTCGGGAGGGGGGCTCCTACGAGCAGTACTTC
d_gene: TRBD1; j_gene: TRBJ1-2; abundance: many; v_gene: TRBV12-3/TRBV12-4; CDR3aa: CASRLTGASYGYTF; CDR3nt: TGTGCCAGCAGACTTACAGGGGCGAGCTATGGCTACACCTTC
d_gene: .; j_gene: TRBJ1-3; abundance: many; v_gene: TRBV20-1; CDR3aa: CSARDLGAAGNTIYF; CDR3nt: TGCAGTGCTAGAGATCTGGGCGCTGCGGGAAACACCATATATTTT
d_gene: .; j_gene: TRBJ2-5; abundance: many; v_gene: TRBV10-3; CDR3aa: CAISESVGQTQYF; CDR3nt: TGTGCCATCAGTGAGTCAGTCGGCCAGACCCAGTACTTC
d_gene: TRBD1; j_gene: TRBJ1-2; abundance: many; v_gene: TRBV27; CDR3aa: CASSSAQGARGYTF; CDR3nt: TGTGCCAGCAGTTCCGCCCAGGGGGCTCGTGGCTACACCTTC
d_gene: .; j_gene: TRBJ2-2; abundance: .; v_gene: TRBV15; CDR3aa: CATSRDYRAGELFF; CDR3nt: TGTGCCACCAGCAGAGACTACAGGGCCGGGGAGCTGTTTTTT
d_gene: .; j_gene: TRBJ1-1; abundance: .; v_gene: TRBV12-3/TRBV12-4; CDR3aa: CATSGRGKAFF; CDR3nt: TGTGCCACCTCAGGGAGGGGGAAAGCTTTCTTT
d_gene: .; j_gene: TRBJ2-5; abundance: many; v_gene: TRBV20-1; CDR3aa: CSARGWGGLQETQYF; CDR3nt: TGCAGTGCTAGAGGGTGGGGGGGGCTCCAAGAGACCCAGTACTTC
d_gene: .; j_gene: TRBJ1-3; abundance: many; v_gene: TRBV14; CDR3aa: CASSLRQTVRVGNTIYF; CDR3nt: TGTGCCAGCAGCCTTCGACAAACAGTTCGGGTTGGAAACACCATATATTTT
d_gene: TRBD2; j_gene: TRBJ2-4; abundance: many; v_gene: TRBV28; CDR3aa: CASSGLAKNIKYF; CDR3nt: TGTGCCAGCAGCGGACTAGCCAAAAACATTAAGTACTTC
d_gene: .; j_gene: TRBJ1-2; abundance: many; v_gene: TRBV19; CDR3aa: CASSIQDRYGYTF; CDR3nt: TGTGCCAGTAGTATTCAAGACCGTTATGGCTACACCTTC
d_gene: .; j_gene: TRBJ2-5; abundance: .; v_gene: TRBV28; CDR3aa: CASSFVGRRRGGTQYF; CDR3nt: TGTGCCAGCAGTTTTGTCGGGCGGCGTAGAGGCGGGACCCAGTACTTC
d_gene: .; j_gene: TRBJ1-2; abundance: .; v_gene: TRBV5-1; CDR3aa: CASSETLMWGYTF; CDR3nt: TGCGCCAGCAGCGAAACCCTAATGTGGGGCTACACCTTC
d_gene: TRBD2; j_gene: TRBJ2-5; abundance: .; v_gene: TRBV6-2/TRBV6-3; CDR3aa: CASSILAGSKETQYF; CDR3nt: TGTGCCAGCAGTATCCTAGCGGGGTCCAAGGAGACCCAGTACTTC
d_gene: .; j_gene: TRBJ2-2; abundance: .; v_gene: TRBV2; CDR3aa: CASTGWVANTGELFF; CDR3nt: TGTGCCAGCACAGGATGGGTGGCGAACACCGGGGAGCTGTTTTTT
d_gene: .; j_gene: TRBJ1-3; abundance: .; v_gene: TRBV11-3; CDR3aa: CASSLLRNAIYF; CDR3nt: TGTGCCAGCAGCTTATTGCGGAACGCCATATATTTT
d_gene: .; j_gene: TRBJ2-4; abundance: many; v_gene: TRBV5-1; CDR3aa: CASSYGQGLAKNIQYF; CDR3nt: TGCGCCAGCAGCTACGGTCAGGGTCTAGCCAAAAACATTCAGTACTTC
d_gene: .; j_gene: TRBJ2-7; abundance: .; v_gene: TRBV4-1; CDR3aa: CASSQESGAISYEQYF; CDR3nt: TGCGCCAGCAGCCAAGAATCAGGGGCGATCTCCTACGAGCAGTACTTC
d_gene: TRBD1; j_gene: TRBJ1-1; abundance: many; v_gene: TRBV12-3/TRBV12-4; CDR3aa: CASSFTGQGGTEAFF; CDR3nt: TGTGCCAGCAGTTTTACGGGACAGGGAGGAACTGAAGCTTTCTTT
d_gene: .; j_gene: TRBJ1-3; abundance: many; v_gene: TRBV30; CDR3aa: CAWSVRLGPGNTIYF; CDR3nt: TGTGCCTGGAGTGTAAGGCTGGGTCCGGGAAACACCATATATTTT
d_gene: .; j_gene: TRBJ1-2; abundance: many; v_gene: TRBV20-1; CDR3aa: CSARDSDLYNYGYTF; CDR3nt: TGCAGTGCTAGAGATTCAGACCTCTATAACTATGGCTACACCTTC
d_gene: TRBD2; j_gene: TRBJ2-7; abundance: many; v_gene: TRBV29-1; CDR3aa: CSGAGRPYEQYF; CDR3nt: TGCAGCGGAGCCGGGAGGCCCTACGAGCAGTACTTC
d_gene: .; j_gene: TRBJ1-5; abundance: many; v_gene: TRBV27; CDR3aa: CASSLIRGQEDQPQHF; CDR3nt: TGTGCCAGCAGTTTAATTCGCGGTCAAGAGGATCAGCCCCAGCATTTT
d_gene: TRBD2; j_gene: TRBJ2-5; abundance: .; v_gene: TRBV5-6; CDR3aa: CASRSGTHQETQYF; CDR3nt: TGTGCCAGCAGGAGCGGGACGCACCAAGAGACCCAGTACTTC
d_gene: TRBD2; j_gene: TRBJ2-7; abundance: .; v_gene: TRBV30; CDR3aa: CAWSEGGSGPSGPYEQYF; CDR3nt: TGTGCCTGGAGTGAGGGTGGTAGCGGGCCTTCGGGTCCCTACGAGCAGTACTTC
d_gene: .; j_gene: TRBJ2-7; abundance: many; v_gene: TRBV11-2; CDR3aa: CASSGSVPYEQYF; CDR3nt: TGTGCCAGCAGTGGGTCCGTACCCTACGAGCAGTACTTC
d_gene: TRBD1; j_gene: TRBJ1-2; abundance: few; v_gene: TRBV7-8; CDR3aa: CASSLVLGTANYGYTF; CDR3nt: TGTGCCAGCAGCTTAGTCCTGGGGACAGCCAACTATGGCTACACCTTC
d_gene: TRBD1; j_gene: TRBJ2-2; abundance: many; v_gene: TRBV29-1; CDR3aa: CSVSTGRTGELFF; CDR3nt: TGCAGCGTTTCGACAGGGCGCACCGGGGAGCTGTTTTTT
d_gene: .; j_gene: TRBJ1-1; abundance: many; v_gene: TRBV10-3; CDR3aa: CAISGGSYTEAFF; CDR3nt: TGTGCCATCAGCGGGGGTTCGTACACTGAAGCTTTCTTT